This TCR beta chain was sequenced in a study of long-term antiretroviral therapy in people with HIV. Study-wide results and limits: Clones that had undergone expansion before ART prevailed in the repertoire throughout all time points. Although diversity increased after ART, it remained lower than in transplant donor controls. Blood collection from the mid-2000s to the late 2010s possibly occurred under older ART regimens. HIV repertoires showed narrower CDR3 length ranges than controls.

This CDR3 has 16 amino acids. With V trimmed by 6 bases and J by 3 bases, 8 bases remained unmatched. Germline CDR1 and CDR2: ENHRY and SYGVKD. Sequencing relied on immunoSEQ assay v3.0, run at survey level. Measured with immunoSEQ multiplex PCR; TCRdb has only the in-frame clones, and not every one. The data hold 20,000 to 30,000 clones, with over 75% observed a single time. About this clone itself: Its antigen remains unidentified.

This sample comprised unsorted PBMCs, obtained 1.1 years before starting antiretroviral therapy. This clonotype was sampled from a woman in her 30s with HIV. This sequence joins TRBV10-3 and TRBJ1-5; TRBD1 matches 10 bases. The chain's CDR3 is CAISPGQGGNNQPQHF. In nucleotides, the CDR3 is TGTGCCATCAGCCCCGGACAGGGGGGAAACAATCAGCCCCAGCATTTT.